This T cell receptor beta chain was found in a study of T cell responses to AZD1222 COVID-19 vaccine. Study in general: Both about-4-week and about-12-week second-dose recipients were combined. General study points: Seropositive AZD1222 recipients at baseline numbered only five or six. Vaccination with two AZD1222 doses was followed by a rise in Spike-specific TCR breadth and depth. Close to half of spike-specific TCRs reportedly recognize unmutated variant regions.

Data came from immunoSEQ multiplex PCR; TCRdb stores just in-frame clones and leaves some out. The sample has some 140,000 clones; roughly 90% are singletons. Worth noting for this clone: The antigen is not known.

Germline loops: CDR1 MNHEY, CDR2 SVGAGI. Deletions cut 5 bases from V and 1 base from J, with 14 bases between. The CDR3 is 15 residues long. Here the sequenced sample was peripheral blood, taken on day 0 of AZD1222 vaccination. The sequence was obtained from an adult in good health. The gene calls are TRBV6-5 and TRBJ1-1; D is uncertain. The CDR3 loop reads CASSNLPLGNTEAFF. The CDR3, as DNA: TGTGCCAGCAGTAACCTACCGCTAGGGAACACTGAAGCTTTCTTT.